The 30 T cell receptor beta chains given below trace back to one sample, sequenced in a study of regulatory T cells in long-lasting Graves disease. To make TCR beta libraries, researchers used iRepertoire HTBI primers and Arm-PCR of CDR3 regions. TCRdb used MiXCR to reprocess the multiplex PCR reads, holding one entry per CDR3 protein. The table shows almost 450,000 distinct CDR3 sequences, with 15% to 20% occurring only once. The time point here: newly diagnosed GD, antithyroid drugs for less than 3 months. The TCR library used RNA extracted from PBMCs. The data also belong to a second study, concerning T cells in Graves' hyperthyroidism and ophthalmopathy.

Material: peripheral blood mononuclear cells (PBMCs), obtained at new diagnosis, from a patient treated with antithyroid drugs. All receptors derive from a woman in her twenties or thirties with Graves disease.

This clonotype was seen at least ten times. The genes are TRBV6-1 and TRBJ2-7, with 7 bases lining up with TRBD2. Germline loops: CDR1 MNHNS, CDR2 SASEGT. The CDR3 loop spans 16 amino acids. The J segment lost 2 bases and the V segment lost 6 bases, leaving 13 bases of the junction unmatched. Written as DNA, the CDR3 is TGTGCCAGCAGCCCTACCGGGACTACCAAGGCCTACGAGCAGTACTTC. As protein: CASSPTGTTKAYEQYF.

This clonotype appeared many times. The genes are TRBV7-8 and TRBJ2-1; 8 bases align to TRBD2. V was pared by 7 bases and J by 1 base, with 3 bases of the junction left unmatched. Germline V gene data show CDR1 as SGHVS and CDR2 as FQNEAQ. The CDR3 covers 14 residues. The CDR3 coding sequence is TGTGCCAGCACGGGAGGGCTATCCTACAATGAGCAGTTCTTC. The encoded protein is CASTGGLSYNEQFF.

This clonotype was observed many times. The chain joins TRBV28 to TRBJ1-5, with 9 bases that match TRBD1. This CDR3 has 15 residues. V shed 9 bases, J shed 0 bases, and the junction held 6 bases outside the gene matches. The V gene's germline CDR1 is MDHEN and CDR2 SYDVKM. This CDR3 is CASTTGGVSNQPQHF. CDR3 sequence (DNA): TGTGCCAGTACGACAGGGGGGGTTAGCAATCAGCCCCAGCATTTT.

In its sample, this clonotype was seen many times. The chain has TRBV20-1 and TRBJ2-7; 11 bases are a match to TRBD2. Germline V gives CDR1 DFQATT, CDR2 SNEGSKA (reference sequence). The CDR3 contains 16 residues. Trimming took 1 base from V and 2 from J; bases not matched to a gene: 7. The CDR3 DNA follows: TGCAGTGCTAGAGGGGCTAGCGGGAGGCCAACCTACGAGCAGTACTTC. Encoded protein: CSARGASGRPTYEQYF.

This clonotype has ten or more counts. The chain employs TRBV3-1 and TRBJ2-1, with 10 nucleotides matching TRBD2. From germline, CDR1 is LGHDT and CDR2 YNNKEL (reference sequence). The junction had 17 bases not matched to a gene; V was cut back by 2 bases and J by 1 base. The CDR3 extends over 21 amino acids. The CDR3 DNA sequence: TGTGCCAGCAGCCAAACCATAGTTTTTGCTAGCGGGAGTGGTTCCTACAATGAGCAGTTCTTC. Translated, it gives CASSQTIVFASGSGSYNEQFF.

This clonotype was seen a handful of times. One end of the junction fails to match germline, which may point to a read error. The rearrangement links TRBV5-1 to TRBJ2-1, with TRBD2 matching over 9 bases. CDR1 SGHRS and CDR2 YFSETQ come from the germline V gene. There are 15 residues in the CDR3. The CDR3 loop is CASSLAGGAYNEQFF. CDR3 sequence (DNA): TGTGCCAGCAGCTTGGCGGGGGGGGCCTACAATGAGCAGTTCTTC.

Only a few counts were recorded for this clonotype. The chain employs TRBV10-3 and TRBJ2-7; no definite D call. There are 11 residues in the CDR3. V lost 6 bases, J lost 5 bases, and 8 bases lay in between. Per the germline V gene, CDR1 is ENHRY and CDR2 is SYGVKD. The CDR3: CAIRALDEQYF. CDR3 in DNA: TGTGCCATCAGGGCCTTGGACGAGCAGTACTTC.

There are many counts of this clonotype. The CDR3 reads CASSPPAAYQETQYF. DNA for the CDR3: TGTGCCAGCAGCCCCCCAGCGGCCTACCAAGAGACCCAGTACTTC. The chain uses TRBV7-2 and TRBJ2-5; tentative D call: TRBD2 (5 bases). CDR1 SGHTA and CDR2 FQGNSA come from the germline V gene. CDR3 length: 15 residues. V gave up 5 bases and J gave up 0 bases, with 13 bases separating them.

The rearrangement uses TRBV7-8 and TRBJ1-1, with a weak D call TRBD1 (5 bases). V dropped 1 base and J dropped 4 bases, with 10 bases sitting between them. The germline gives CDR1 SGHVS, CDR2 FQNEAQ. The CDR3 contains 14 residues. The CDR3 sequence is CASSLGGFATEAFF. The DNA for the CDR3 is TGTGCCAGCAGCTTAGGGGGGTTTGCCACTGAAGCTTTCTTT.

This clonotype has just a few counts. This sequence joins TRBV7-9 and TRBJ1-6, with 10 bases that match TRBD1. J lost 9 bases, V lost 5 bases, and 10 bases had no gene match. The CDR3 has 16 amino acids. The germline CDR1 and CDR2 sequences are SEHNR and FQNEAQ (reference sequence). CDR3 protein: CASSGDRGIVLSPLHF. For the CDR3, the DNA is TGTGCCAGCAGCGGGGACAGGGGCATTGTCCTTTCACCCCTCCACTTT. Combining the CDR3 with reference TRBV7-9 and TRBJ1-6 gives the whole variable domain DTGVSQNPRHKITKRGQNVTFRCDPISEHNRLYWYRQTLGQGPEFLTYFQNEAQLEKSRLLSDRFSAERPKGSFSTLEIQRTEQGDSAMYLCASSGDRGIVLSPLHFGNGTRLTVT.

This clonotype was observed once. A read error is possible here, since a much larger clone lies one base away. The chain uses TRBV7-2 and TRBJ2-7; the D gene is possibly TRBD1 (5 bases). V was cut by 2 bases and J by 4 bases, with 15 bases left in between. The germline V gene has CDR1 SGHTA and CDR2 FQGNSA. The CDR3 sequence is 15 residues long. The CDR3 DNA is TGTGCCAGCAGCTTACAACCAAGGGGTGGTTACGAGCAGTACTTC. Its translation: CASSLQPRGGYEQYF.

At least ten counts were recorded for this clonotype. Here the CDR3 reads CASSYQAGLATTDTQYF. The CDR3, as DNA: TGTGCCAGCAGCTACCAAGCCGGACTAGCAACCACAGATACGCAGTATTTT. The chain couples TRBV7-8 to TRBJ2-3; 8 positions match TRBD2. The germline CDR1 and CDR2 sequences are SGHVS and FQNEAQ. There are 17 residues in the CDR3. V was clipped by 4 bases and J by 2 bases; unmatched bases: 11.

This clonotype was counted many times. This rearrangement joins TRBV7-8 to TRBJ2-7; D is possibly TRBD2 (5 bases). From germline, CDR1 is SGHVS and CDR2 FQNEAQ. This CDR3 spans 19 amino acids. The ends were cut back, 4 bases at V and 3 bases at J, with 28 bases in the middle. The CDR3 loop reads CASSSPADSSTRDYYEQYF. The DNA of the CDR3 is TGTGCCAGCAGCTCCCCCGCGGACTCCTCTACCCGCGACTACTACGAGCAGTACTTC.

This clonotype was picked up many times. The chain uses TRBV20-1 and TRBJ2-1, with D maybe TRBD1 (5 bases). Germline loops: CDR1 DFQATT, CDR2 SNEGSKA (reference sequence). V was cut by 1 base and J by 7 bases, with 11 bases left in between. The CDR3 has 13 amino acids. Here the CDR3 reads CSARGQGGNEQFF. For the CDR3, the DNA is TGCAGTGCTAGAGGGCAGGGCGGTAATGAGCAGTTCTTC.

The CDR3 DNA follows: TGCAGTGCTAGAGCCGTCAACACTGAAGCTTTCTTT. It yields the protein CSARAVNTEAFF. This chain uses TRBV20-1 with TRBJ1-1; D is uncertain. V was shortened by 1 base and J by 2 bases, with 5 bases between the two germline ends. This CDR3 has 12 amino acids. The germline CDR1 and CDR2 sequences are DFQATT and SNEGSKA (reference sequence).

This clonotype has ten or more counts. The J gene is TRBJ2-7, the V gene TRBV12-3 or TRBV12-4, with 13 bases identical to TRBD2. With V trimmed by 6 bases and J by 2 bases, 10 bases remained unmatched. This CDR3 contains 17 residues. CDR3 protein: CASSPPRTSGRAYEQYF. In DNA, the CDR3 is TGTGCCAGCAGCCCCCCCCGGACTAGCGGGAGAGCCTACGAGCAGTACTTC.

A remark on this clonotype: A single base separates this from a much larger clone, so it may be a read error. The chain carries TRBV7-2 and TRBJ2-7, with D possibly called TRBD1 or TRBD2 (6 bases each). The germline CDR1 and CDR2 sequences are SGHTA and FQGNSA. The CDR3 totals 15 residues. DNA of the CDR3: TGTGCCAGCAGCTTAACGCGGGACACCCTCGTCGAGCGGTACTTC. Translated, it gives CASSLTRDTLVERYF.

The CDR3 is CASGRLAQETQYF. CDR3 nucleotides: TGTGCCAGCGGTAGACTAGCGCAAGAGACCCAGTACTTC. The V and J genes are TRBV28 and TRBJ2-5; 8 nucleotides align to TRBD2. J gave up 2 bases and V 8 bases, and 4 bases lay outside the gene matches. The CDR3 has 13 residues. Germline CDR1 and CDR2: MDHEN and SYDVKM.

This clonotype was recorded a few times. The CDR3 nucleotides read TGCAGTGCTAGAGACCTACAGGGGGATCGATCACCCCTCCACTTT. Amino acids: CSARDLQGDRSPLHF. The chain is built from TRBV20-1 and TRBJ1-6, with TRBD1 matching 8 bases. V lost 0 bases and J lost 10; bases outside the gene matches: 8. Germline V gives CDR1 DFQATT, CDR2 SNEGSKA (reference sequence). There are 15 residues in the CDR3.

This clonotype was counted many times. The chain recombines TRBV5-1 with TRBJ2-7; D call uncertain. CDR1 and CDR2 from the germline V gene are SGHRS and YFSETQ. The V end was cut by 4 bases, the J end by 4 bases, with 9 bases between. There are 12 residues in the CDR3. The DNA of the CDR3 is TGCGCCAGCAGCGGGGAAATGTACGAGCAGTACTTC. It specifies CASSGEMYEQYF.

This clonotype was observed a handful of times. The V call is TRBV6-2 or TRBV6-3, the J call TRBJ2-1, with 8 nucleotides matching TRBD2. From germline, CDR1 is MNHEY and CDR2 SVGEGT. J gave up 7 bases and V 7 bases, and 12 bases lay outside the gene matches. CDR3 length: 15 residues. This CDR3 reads CASIRAGGGANEQFF. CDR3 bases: TGTGCCAGCATAAGGGCGGGAGGAGGCGCGAATGAGCAGTTCTTC.

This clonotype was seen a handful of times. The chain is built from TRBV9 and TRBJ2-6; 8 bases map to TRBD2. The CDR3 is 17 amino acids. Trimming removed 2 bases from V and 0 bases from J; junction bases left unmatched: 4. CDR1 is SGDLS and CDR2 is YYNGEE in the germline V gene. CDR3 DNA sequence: TGTGCCAGCAGCGTGTCGGGAGGGCCCTCTGGGGCCAACGTCCTGACTTTC. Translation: CASSVSGGPSGANVLTF.

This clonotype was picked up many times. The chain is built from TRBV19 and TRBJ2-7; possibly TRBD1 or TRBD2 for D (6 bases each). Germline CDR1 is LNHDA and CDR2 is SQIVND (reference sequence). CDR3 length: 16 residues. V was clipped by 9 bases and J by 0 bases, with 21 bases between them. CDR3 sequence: CASSPRGQTRSYEQYF. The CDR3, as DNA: TGTGCCAGCTCCCCCCGGGGGCAGACGCGCTCCTACGAGCAGTACTTC.

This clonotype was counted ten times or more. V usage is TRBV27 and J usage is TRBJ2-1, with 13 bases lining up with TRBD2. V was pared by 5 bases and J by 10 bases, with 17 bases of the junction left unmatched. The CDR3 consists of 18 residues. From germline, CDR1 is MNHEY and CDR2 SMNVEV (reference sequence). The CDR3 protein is CASSPPARTSGSRREQFF. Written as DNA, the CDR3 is TGTGCCAGCAGTCCACCGGCCCGGACTAGCGGGAGTCGGCGGGAGCAGTTCTTC.

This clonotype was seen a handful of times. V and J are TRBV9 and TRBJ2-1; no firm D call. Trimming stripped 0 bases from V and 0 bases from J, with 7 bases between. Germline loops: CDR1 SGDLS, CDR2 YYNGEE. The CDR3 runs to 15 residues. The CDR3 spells CASSVGVHSYNEQFF. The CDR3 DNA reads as TGTGCCAGCAGCGTAGGTGTCCACTCCTACAATGAGCAGTTCTTC. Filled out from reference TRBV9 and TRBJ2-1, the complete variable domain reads DSGVTQTPKHLITATGQRVTLRCSPRSGDLSVYWYQQSLDQGLQFLIQYYNGEERAKGNILERFSAQQFPDLHSELNLSSLELGDSALYFCASSVGVHSYNEQFFGPGTRLTVL.

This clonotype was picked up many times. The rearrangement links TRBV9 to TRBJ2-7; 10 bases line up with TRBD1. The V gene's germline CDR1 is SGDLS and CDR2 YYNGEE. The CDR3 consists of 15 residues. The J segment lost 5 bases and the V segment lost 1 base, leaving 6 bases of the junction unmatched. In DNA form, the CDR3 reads TGTGCCAGCAGCGTACTGGGGACAGGGGTCAACGAGCAGTACTTC. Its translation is CASSVLGTGVNEQYF.

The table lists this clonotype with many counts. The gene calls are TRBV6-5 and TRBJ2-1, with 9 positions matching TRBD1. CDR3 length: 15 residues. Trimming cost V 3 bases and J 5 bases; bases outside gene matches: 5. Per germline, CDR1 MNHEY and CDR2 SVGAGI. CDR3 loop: CASSYDRGYHNEQFF. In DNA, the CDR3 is TGTGCCAGCAGTTATGACAGGGGGTACCACAATGAGCAGTTCTTC.

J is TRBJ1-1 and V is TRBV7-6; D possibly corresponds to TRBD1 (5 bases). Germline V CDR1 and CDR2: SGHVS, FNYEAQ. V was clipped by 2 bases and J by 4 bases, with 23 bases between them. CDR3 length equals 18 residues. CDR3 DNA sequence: TGTGCCAGCAGCTTATCCGGGGGAAACCCCTTTCCGGGCACTGAAGCTTTCTTT. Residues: CASSLSGGNPFPGTEAFF.

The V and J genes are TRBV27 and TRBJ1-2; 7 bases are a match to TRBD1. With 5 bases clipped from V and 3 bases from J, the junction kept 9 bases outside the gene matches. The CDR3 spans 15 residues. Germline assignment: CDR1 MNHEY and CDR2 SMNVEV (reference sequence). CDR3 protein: CASSTSTGDDYGYTF. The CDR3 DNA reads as TGTGCCAGCAGTACCTCCACAGGGGACGACTATGGCTACACCTTC.

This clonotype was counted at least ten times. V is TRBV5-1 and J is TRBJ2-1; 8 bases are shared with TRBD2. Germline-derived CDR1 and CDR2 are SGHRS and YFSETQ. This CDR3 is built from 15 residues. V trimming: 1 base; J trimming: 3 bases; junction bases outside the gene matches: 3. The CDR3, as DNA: TGCGCCAGCAGCTTGCGCGGGAGGAACTACAATGAGCAGTTCTTC. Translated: CASSLRGRNYNEQFF.